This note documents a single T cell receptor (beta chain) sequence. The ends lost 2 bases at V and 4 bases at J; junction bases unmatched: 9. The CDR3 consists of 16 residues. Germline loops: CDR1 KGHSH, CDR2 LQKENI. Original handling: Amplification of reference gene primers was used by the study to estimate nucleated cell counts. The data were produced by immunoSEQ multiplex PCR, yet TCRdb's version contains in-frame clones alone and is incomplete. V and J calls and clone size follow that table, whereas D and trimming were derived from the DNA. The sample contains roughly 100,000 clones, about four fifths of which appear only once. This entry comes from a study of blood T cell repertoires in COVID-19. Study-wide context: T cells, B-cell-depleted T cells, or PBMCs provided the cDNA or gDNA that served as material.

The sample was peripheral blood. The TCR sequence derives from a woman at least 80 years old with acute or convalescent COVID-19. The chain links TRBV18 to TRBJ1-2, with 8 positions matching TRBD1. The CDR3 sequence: CASSPGVPTGGYGYTF. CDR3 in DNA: TGTGCCAGCTCACCAGGGGTGCCAACAGGGGGCTATGGCTACACCTTC.